This is a list of T cell receptor beta chains from one sample in a study of Graves' ophthalmopathy and Graves' hyperthyroidism. MiXCR, run by TCRdb on the multiplex PCR reads, gives a single entry per CDR3 protein. The repertoire consists of a few hundred thousand distinct CDR3 sequences, with 20% to 25% occurring once and the leading ten covering 35% to 55%. The material sequenced was peripheral blood. The receptor source for this set is a woman aged 50 to 60 with Graves' ophthalmopathy. Both conserved end residues are part of each CDR3. Fields, in order: V gene, D gene, clone size, J gene, CDR3 protein, CDR3 DNA. A D gene is named only where the DNA matches it firmly. The size entry is marked missing in some rows and otherwise reads once, few, many or a size class.

TRBV20-1	TRBD1	many	TRBJ1-2	CSASTGGSGYTF	TGCAGTGCGTCGACAGGGGGCTCGGGCTACACCTTC
TRBV6-1	.	many	TRBJ1-1	CASSMYEAFF	TGTGCCAGCAGTATGTATGAAGCTTTCTTT
TRBV7-8	.	.	TRBJ1-1	CASSLAWTLDGLTEAFF	TGTGCCAGCAGCTTAGCATGGACACTCGACGGACTTACTGAAGCTTTCTTT
TRBV19	.	many	TRBJ2-7	CASSQAAGSYEQYF	TGTGCCAGTAGTCAGGCGGCCGGCTCCTACGAGCAGTACTTC
TRBV20-1	TRBD1	many	TRBJ2-5	CSARVTLGQGGTQYF	TGCAGTGCTAGAGTCACCCTCGGACAGGGAGGGACCCAGTACTTC
TRBV6-1	TRBD2	few	TRBJ2-7	CASSPSGSGEEQYF	TGTGCCAGCAGCCCTAGCGGGAGCGGGGAAGAGCAGTACTTC
TRBV6-5	.	many	TRBJ2-7	CASSYSLFGSYEQYF	TGTGCCAGCAGTTACAGCTTGTTCGGATCGTACGAGCAGTACTTC
TRBV29-1	TRBD1	many	TRBJ2-7	CSVTIGQGSSYEQYF	TGCAGCGTTACAATAGGACAGGGGAGCTCCTACGAGCAGTACTTC
TRBV9	.	many	TRBJ2-5	CASSVAGLQETQYF	TGTGCCAGCAGCGTAGCTGGGCTCCAAGAGACCCAGTACTTC
TRBV6-2/TRBV6-3	.	.	TRBJ1-1	CASSYSPGGPEAFF	TGTGCCAGCAGTTACTCCCCGGGGGGACCAGAAGCTTTCTTT
TRBV20-1	TRBD1	few	TRBJ1-2	CSALQGAGGYTF	TGCAGTGCTCTACAGGGGGCGGGTGGCTACACCTTC
TRBV28	.	many	TRBJ2-7	CASSFSDRTGTYEQYF	TGTGCCAGCAGTTTCTCTGACAGAACTGGGACCTACGAGCAGTACTTC
TRBV7-2	TRBD2	many	TRBJ2-5	CASSLDSGREKTQYF	TGTGCCAGCAGCTTAGATAGCGGGAGGGAGAAGACCCAGTACTTC
TRBV10-3	.	many	TRBJ1-5	CATLQGSNQPQHF	TGTGCCACGCTACAGGGTAGCAATCAGCCCCAGCATTTT
TRBV12-3/TRBV12-4	TRBD1	.	TRBJ1-5	CASSPRTGLSNQPQHF	TGTGCCAGCAGTCCGCGGACAGGGCTCAGCAATCAGCCCCAGCATTTT
TRBV6-2/TRBV6-3	TRBD2	many	TRBJ2-7	CASSYSSGRSYEQYF	TGTGCCAGCAGTTACTCTAGCGGGAGATCCTACGAGCAGTACTTC
TRBV7-6	.	.	TRBJ2-5	CASSVTGSYQETQYF	TGTGCCAGCAGCGTCACAGGGTCGTACCAAGAGACCCAGTACTTC
TRBV7-9	.	many	TRBJ1-5	CASSLNGGQPQHF	TGTGCCAGCAGCCTAAATGGCGGTCAGCCCCAGCATTTT
TRBV6-2/TRBV6-3	.	many	TRBJ2-7	CASSPQGGEQYF	TGTGCCAGCAGTCCACAGGGTGGCGAGCAGTACTTC
TRBV30	.	once	TRBJ2-7	CACSGFHEQYF	TGTGCCTGCTCGGGTTTCCACGAGCAGTACTTC
TRBV5-1	.	many	TRBJ1-1	CASSPLAGNEAFF	TGCGCCAGCAGCCCCCTGGCGGGGAATGAAGCTTTCTTT
TRBV19	.	many	TRBJ2-2	CASSWGSPGELFF	TGTGCCAGTAGTTGGGGGAGTCCCGGGGAGCTGTTTTTT
TRBV5-1	.	few	TRBJ1-5	CASSFGDRNQPQHF	TGCGCCAGCAGCTTTGGTGACCGCAATCAGCCCCAGCATTTT
TRBV9	.	once	TRBJ2-7	CASSVVSLAINYEQYF	TGTGCCAGCAGCGTAGTTTCCCTAGCCATAAACTACGAGCAGTACTTC
TRBV11-3	.	many	TRBJ2-5	CASSLGAEAQETQYF	TGTGCCAGCAGCTTAGGAGCTGAGGCCCAAGAGACCCAGTACTTC
TRBV7-8	.	many	TRBJ1-6	CASSLSSESPLHF	TGTGCCAGCAGCTTAAGTAGCGAGTCACCCCTCCACTTT
TRBV27	TRBD2	many	TRBJ2-7	CARKGTTENTYEQYF	TGTGCCAGGAAGGGGACTACCGAAAATACCTACGAGCAGTACTTC
TRBV6-2/TRBV6-3	.	.	TRBJ1-6	CASSYSQPPGSYNSPLHF	TGTGCCAGCAGTTACTCGCAGCCGCCCGGTTCCTATAATTCACCCCTCCACTTT
TRBV6-1	TRBD2	many	TRBJ2-2	CASSHSGLNTGELFF	TGTGCCAGCAGTCATAGCGGGTTGAACACCGGGGAGCTGTTTTTT
TRBV7-2	TRBD1	.	TRBJ2-2	CASSLWTGSGELFF	TGTGCCAGCAGCCTTTGGACAGGGTCCGGGGAGCTGTTTTTT
TRBV5-1	.	.	TRBJ2-7	CASRIQAPSYEQYF	TGCGCCAGCAGAATACAGGCGCCCTCCTACGAGCAGTACTTC
TRBV20-1	TRBD2	many	TRBJ2-7	CSAFRTSGVYEQYF	TGCAGTGCTTTCCGGACTAGCGGGGTATACGAGCAGTACTTC
TRBV6-1	.	.	TRBJ2-7	CASSEGDSYEQYF	TGTGCCAGCAGTGAAGGCGACAGCTACGAGCAGTACTTC
TRBV12-3/TRBV12-4	.	many	TRBJ1-5	CASSSRQSFDQPQHF	TGTGCCAGCAGTTCAAGACAGAGCTTTGATCAGCCCCAGCATTTT